This is a list of T cell receptor beta chains from one sample in a study of cytotoxic CD8 clonotypes in ibrutinib-treated CLL. Measured with immunoSEQ multiplex PCR; TCRdb has only the in-frame clones, and not every one. The repertoire includes about 32,000 clones, over 70% of them detected once, and 15% to 20% sits in the top ten. The specimen was PBMCs, collected at disease progression, from a patient treated with ibrutinib. These TCRs come from a human donor with chronic lymphocytic leukemia. The CDR3 runs from the conserved cysteine through the conserved F or W. D genes are given only for firm matches. The size field is filled for only some rows; it gives once, few, many or a size class.

CDR3 | DNA | J | V | D | size
CASSLSQGLNSPLHF | TGTGCCAGCAGCTTAAGTCAGGGGTTGAATTCACCCCTCCACTTT | TRBJ1-6 | TRBV7-6 | NA | NA
CASTSGTVSYEQYF | TGTGCCAGCACATCCGGGACGGTCTCCTACGAGCAGTACTTC | TRBJ2-7 | TRBV27 | NA | few
CASSEAQGGFYEQYF | TGTGCCAGCAGTGAAGCGCAAGGGGGCTTCTACGAGCAGTACTTC | TRBJ2-7 | TRBV2 | TRBD1 | few
CSVEGGRGTDTQYF | TGCAGCGTTGAAGGGGGAAGGGGTACAGATACGCAGTATTTT | TRBJ2-3 | TRBV29-1 | NA | NA
CASSLMPRTGPFSGNTIYF | TGCGCCAGCAGCTTGATGCCCCGGACAGGACCGTTCTCTGGAAACACCATATATTTT | TRBJ1-3 | TRBV5-1 | TRBD1 | NA
CASSQRLAASGALQETQYF | TGTGCCAGCAGCCAACGACTGGCGGCTAGCGGGGCCCTCCAAGAGACCCAGTACTTC | TRBJ2-5 | TRBV5-4 | TRBD2 | NA
CASRGGGPSSGANVLTF | TGTGCCAGCAGAGGCGGCGGTCCAAGCTCTGGGGCCAACGTCCTGACTTTC | TRBJ2-6 | TRBV27 | NA | NA
CASSIVQGALGHEQFF | TGCGCCAGCAGCATTGTACAGGGGGCGCTCGGCCATGAGCAGTTCTTC | TRBJ2-1 | TRBV5-1 | TRBD1 | NA
CASSLLSQGGHQPQHF | TGTGCCAGCAGTTTATTGTCACAGGGGGGCCATCAGCCCCAGCATTTT | TRBJ1-5 | TRBV27 | TRBD1 | NA
CASSPRPDQPQHF | TGTGCCAGTAGTCCCCGTCCTGATCAGCCCCAGCATTTT | TRBJ1-5 | TRBV19 | NA | NA
CASSLAGAASPLHF | TGTGCCAGCAGCTTGGCGGGCGCAGCGTCACCCCTCCACTTT | TRBJ1-6 | TRBV5-8 | NA | NA
CASSLDGGNRYGYTF | TGTGCCAGTAGTCTCGACGGGGGTAATAGGTATGGCTACACCTTC | TRBJ1-2 | TRBV19 | NA | NA
CASSSQRRNEQFF | TGTGCCAGCAGCTCACAGCGCCGGAATGAGCAGTTCTTC | TRBJ2-1 | TRBV2 | NA | few
CASSLLGQGTYEQYF | TGTGCCAGCAGCTTATTAGGACAGGGGACCTACGAGCAGTACTTC | TRBJ2-7 | TRBV5-8 | TRBD1 | NA
CSARTSGGLGNEQFF | TGCAGCGCTCGGACTAGCGGGGGGCTCGGGAATGAGCAGTTCTTC | TRBJ2-1 | TRBV29-1 | TRBD2 | NA
CASSLAGQGYNEQFF | TGTGCCAGCAGCTTAGCGGGACAGGGGTACAATGAGCAGTTCTTC | TRBJ2-1 | TRBV7-7 | TRBD1 | NA
CASSPDWGQPQHF | TGTGCCAGTAGTCCCGATTGGGGTCAGCCCCAGCATTTT | TRBJ1-5 | TRBV19 | NA | NA
CASSLSRTSGGASTGELFF | TGTGCCAGCAGCTTGAGTAGGACTAGCGGGGGGGCGAGCACCGGGGAGCTGTTTTTT | TRBJ2-2 | TRBV5-4 | TRBD2 | NA